The 17 T cell receptor beta chains given below trace back to one sample, sequenced in a study of early T cells in non-severe SARS-CoV-2 infection. TCRdb redid the calling of the 5' RACE reads with MiXCR, one entry per CDR3 protein. The sample holds 45,000 to 50,000 distinct CDR3 sequences, 5.6% seen once. Sequencing was done on a sample of whole blood. Every receptor here comes from an adult who was a healthcare worker with PCR-confirmed SARS-CoV-2 infection or an uninfected control (not recorded which).

This clonotype was detected only a few times. CDR3 sequence (DNA): TGTGCCAGCAGCGTAGATGAGACTCTCCTCGGGAATGAGCAGTTCTTC. Its translation: CASSVDETLLGNEQFF. This chain uses TRBV9 with TRBJ2-1; D gene uncertain. The germline gives CDR1 SGDLS, CDR2 YYNGEE. This CDR3 spans 16 amino acids. V was shortened by 0 bases and J by 7 bases, with 17 bases between the two germline ends.

This clonotype was observed a handful of times. The rearrangement joins TRBV24-1 to TRBJ2-5, with D tentatively TRBD2 (7 bases). The CDR3 is made up of 14 amino acids. V was clipped by 4 bases and J by 4 bases, with 12 bases between them. CDR1 and CDR2 (germline): KGHDR, SFDVKD. The CDR3 region has the DNA TGTGCCACCAGTGACGCGGGGGCCGGAGAGACCCAGTACTTC. This encodes CATSDAGAGETQYF.

A word on this clonotype: This may stem from a read error, because a much larger clone lies one nucleotide away. The chain links TRBV20-1 to TRBJ2-5; D uncertain. This CDR3 has 12 amino acids. CDR1 DFQATT and CDR2 SNEGSKA come from the germline V gene (reference sequence). CDR3 sequence: CSASRRQETRYF. CDR3 DNA: TGCAGTGCTAGCCGACGGCAAGAGACCCGGTACTTC.

This clonotype was found many times. V and J are TRBV5-6 and TRBJ1-3; D not resolved. V lost 4 bases, J lost 3 bases, and 17 bases lay in between. This CDR3 contains 16 residues. Germline V gene lookup returns CDR1 SGHDT and CDR2 YYEEEE. The CDR3 DNA follows: TGTGCCAGCAGCCACCGGCCCGTTTCCGATGGAAACACCATATATTTT. This codes for CASSHRPVSDGNTIYF.

This clonotype was counted only a few times. J is TRBJ2-1 and V is TRBV12-3 or TRBV12-4; D gene uncertain. V lost 2 bases and J 5 bases, leaving 7 bases between the germline ends. This CDR3 comprises 13 residues. In nucleotides, the CDR3 is TGTGCCAGCAGTTTACAGGCCAACAATGAGCAGTTCTTC. Its protein product is CASSLQANNEQFF.

This clonotype has a count of ten or more. DNA of the CDR3: TGTGCCAGCAGCCCCGCCCAGACTGGCACAGATACGCAGTATTTT. This codes for CASSPAQTGTDTQYF. The rearrangement joins TRBV12-3 or TRBV12-4 to TRBJ2-3, with D unresolved. The V and J ends lost 6 bases and 1 base respectively, with 14 bases between them. CDR3 length: 15 residues.

This clonotype has a count of ten or more. The chain recombines TRBV7-3 with TRBJ1-1; D unclear. V dropped 1 base and J dropped 0 bases, with 9 bases sitting between them. The CDR3 length is 15 residues. Germline lookup yields CDR1 SGHTA and CDR2 FQGTGA. CDR3 coding DNA: TGTGCCAGCAGCTTAAAGGAGGGCGTGAACACTGAAGCTTTCTTT. Its translation: CASSLKEGVNTEAFF. The full variable domain, with the rest looked up from reference TRBV7-3 and TRBJ1-1, is GAGVSQTPSNKVTEKGKYVELRCDPISGHTALYWYRQSLGQGPEFLIYFQGTGAADDSGLPNDRFFAVRPEGSVSTLKIQRTERGDSAVYLCASSLKEGVNTEAFFGQGTRLTVV.

There are many counts of this clonotype. This sequence joins TRBV7-2 and TRBJ2-5; D unresolved. Germline CDR1 and CDR2: SGHTA and FQGNSA. V shed 1 base and J shed 2 bases, with 11 bases lying between them. CDR3 length equals 15 residues. The CDR3 DNA is TGTGCCAGCAGCTTAGTCTCGCGCAGTCAAGAGACCCAGTACTTC. The encoded protein is CASSLVSRSQETQYF.

This clonotype was seen more than once but under ten times. The V and J genes are TRBV29-1 and TRBJ1-1, with D perhaps matching TRBD1 (5 bases). V lost 4 bases and J 0 bases, leaving 12 bases between the germline ends. CDR3 size: 14 residues. CDR1 and CDR2 (germline): SQVTM, ANQGSEA. CDR3 amino acids: CSVVGVVMNTEAFF. CDR3 sequence (DNA): TGCAGCGTTGTAGGGGTCGTGATGAACACTGAAGCTTTCTTT.

The chain links TRBV7-2 to TRBJ2-7, with D perhaps matching TRBD2 (7 bases). CDR1 is SGHTA, CDR2 FQGNSA, per germline. CDR3 length equals 14 residues. Between the trimmed V and J ends, which lost 4 bases and 2 bases, there was a span of 12 bases. The CDR3 sequence: CASSWGGSTYEQYF. Written as DNA, the CDR3 is TGTGCCAGCAGCTGGGGGGGCAGTACCTACGAGCAGTACTTC.

This clonotype was counted a few times. The chain recombines TRBV27 with TRBJ1-1; D is ambiguous. V shed 5 bases and J shed 4 bases, with 17 bases lying between them. The CDR3 sequence is 15 residues long. Germline loops: CDR1 MNHEY, CDR2 SMNVEV (reference sequence). This chain's CDR3 is CASSTRGRAATEAFF. CDR3 nucleotides: TGTGCCAGCAGTACGCGTGGTAGGGCGGCCACTGAAGCTTTCTTT.

Ten or more counts support this clonotype. The chain has TRBV4-3 and TRBJ1-3, with D possibly matching TRBD1 (6 bases). There are 14 residues in the CDR3. Trimming shortened V by 0 bases and J by 8 bases, and 11 bases separated the two germline ends. The germline V gene has CDR1 LGHNA and CDR2 YSLEER. CDR3 nucleotides: TGCGCCAGCAGCCAAGATCAAGGGGGAGACACCATATATTTT. This translates into CASSQDQGGDTIYF.

Many counts were recorded for this clonotype. V usage is TRBV6-2 or TRBV6-3 and J usage is TRBJ1-5, with D tentatively TRBD1 (6 bases). V was pared by 8 bases and J by 6 bases, with 23 bases between. The CDR3 spans 16 residues. The V gene's germline CDR1 is MNHEY and CDR2 SVGEGT. CDR3 amino acids: CASGQQRPGGFQPQHF. CDR3 DNA sequence: TGTGCCAGCGGACAGCAAAGACCTGGGGGGTTTCAGCCCCAGCATTTT.

Many counts were recorded for this clonotype. V and J are TRBV10-3 and TRBJ1-1; possible D gene TRBD1, 5 bases. V lost 2 bases to trimming and J lost 1 base, with 20 bases between them. Germline V gene lookup returns CDR1 ENHRY and CDR2 SYGVKD. This CDR3 is built from 18 residues. CDR3 nucleotides: TGTGCCATCAGTGAGGGACGGACGATGGGGGGTCAGAACACTGAAGCTTTCTTT. Translation: CAISEGRTMGGQNTEAFF.

This clonotype was detected many times. The V and J genes are TRBV29-1 and TRBJ1-1; tentative D call: TRBD1 (6 bases). The CDR3 sequence is 12 residues long. V lost 7 bases, J lost 4 bases, and 13 bases lay in between. The germline CDR1 and CDR2 sequences are SQVTM and ANQGSEA. The CDR3: CSATGSSTEAFF. CDR3 nucleotides: TGCAGCGCTACAGGGTCGAGCACTGAAGCTTTCTTT.

This clonotype came up many times. V gene TRBV28 combines with J gene TRBJ2-1; the match to TRBD2 covers 10 bases. This CDR3 has 18 residues. The germline gives CDR1 MDHEN, CDR2 SYDVKM. V lost 2 bases and J lost 12; bases outside the gene matches: 19. The CDR3 reads CASSLVSSGLASRTTQFF. The CDR3, as DNA: TGTGCCAGCAGTTTAGTTTCTTCGGGACTAGCGAGCCGTACGACGCAGTTCTTC.

V gene TRBV7-9 combines with J gene TRBJ1-4, with 7 bases lining up with TRBD1. The CDR3 spans 14 residues. J was trimmed by 8 bases and V by 5 bases; bases with no gene match: 8. Germline values: CDR1 SEHNR, CDR2 FQNEAQ (reference sequence). CDR3 in DNA: TGTGCCAGCAGCAGGAACAGGGGATTCGAAAAACTGTTTTTT. This translates into CASSRNRGFEKLFF.